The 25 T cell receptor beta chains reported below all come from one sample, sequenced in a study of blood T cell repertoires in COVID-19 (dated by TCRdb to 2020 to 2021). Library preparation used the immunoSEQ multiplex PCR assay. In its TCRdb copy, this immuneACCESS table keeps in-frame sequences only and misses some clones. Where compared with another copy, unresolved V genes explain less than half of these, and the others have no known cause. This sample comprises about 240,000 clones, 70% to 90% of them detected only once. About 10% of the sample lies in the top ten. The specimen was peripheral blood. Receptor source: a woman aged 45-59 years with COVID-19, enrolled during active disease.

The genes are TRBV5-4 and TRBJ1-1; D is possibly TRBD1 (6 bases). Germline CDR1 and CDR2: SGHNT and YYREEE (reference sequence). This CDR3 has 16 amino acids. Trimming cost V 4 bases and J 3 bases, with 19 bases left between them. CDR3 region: CASSPGQGRGDTEAFF. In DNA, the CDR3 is TGTGCCAGCAGCCCGGGCCAGGGGCGAGGGGACACTGAAGCTTTCTTT.

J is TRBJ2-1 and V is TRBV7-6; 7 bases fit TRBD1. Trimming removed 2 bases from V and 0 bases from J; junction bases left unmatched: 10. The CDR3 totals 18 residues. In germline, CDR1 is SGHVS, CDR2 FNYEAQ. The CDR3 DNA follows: TGTGCCAGCAGCTTATTAAGCCCGGGGACAGACTCCTACAATGAGCAGTTCTTC. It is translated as CASSLLSPGTDSYNEQFF.

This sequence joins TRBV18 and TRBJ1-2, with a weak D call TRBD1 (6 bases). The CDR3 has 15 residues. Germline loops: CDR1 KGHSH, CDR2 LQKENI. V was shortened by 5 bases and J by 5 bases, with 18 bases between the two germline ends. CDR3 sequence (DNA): TGTGCCAGCTCATACGTAGTCCCAGGGGATTATGGCTACACCTTC. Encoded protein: CASSYVVPGDYGYTF.

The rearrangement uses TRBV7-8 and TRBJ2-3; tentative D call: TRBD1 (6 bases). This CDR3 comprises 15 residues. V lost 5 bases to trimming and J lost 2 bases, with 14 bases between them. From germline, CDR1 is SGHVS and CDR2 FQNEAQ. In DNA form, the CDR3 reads TGTGCCAGCAGCATCCGGGACAAATCCACAGATACGCAGTATTTT. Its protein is CASSIRDKSTDTQYF. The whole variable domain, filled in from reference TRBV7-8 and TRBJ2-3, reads GAGVSQSPRYKVAKRGQDVALRCDPISGHVSLFWYQQALGQGPEFLTYFQNEAQLDKSGLPSDRFFAERPEGSVSTLKIQRTQQEDSAVYLCASSIRDKSTDTQYFGPGTRLTVL.

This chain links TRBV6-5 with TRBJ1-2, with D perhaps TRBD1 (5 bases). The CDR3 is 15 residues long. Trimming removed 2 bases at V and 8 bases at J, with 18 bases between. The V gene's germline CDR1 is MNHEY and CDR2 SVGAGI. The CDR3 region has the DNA TGTGCCAGCAGTTACGGGTCAGGGAAGCAGGACGGCTACACCTTC. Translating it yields CASSYGSGKQDGYTF.

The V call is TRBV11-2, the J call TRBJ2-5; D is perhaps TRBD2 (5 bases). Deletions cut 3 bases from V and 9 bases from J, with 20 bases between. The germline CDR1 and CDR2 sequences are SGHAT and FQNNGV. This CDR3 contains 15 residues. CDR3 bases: TGTGCCAGCAGCTTCAGAACCGGGGATCTTGAGGCCCAGTACTTC. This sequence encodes CASSFRTGDLEAQYF.

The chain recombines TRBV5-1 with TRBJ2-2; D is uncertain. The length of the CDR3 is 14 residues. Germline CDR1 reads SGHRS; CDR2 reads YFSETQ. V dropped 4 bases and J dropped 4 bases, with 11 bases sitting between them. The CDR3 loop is CASSTEVATGELFF. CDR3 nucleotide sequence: TGCGCCAGCAGCACCGAGGTGGCCACCGGGGAGCTGTTTTTT.

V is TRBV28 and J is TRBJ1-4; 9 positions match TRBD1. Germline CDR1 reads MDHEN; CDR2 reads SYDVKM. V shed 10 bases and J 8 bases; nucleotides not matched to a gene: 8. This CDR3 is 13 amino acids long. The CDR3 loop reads CATYRGRDEKLFF. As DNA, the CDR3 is TGTGCCACCTACAGGGGGCGCGACGAAAAACTGTTTTTT.

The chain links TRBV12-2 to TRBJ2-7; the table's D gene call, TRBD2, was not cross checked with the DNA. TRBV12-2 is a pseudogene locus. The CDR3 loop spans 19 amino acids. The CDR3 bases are TGTGCAAGTCGCTTCAGTCGTCGCCGGAGGACGGACGTTCGTGGCGAGCAGTACGTC. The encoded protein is CASRFSRRRRTDVRGEQYV.

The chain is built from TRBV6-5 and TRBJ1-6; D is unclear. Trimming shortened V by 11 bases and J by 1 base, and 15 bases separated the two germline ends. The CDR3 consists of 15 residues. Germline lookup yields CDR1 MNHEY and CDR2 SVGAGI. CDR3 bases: TGTGCCTGCACGGGTCTTGGGTCCTATAATTCACCCCTCCACTTT. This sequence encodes CACTGLGSYNSPLHF.

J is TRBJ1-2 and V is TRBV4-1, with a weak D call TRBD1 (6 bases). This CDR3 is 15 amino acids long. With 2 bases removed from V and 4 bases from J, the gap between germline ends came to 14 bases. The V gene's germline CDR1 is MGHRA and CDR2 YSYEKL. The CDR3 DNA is TGCGCCAGCAGCCAACAGGGGTTTGGGGGCTATGGCTACACCTTC. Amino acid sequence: CASSQQGFGGYGYTF.

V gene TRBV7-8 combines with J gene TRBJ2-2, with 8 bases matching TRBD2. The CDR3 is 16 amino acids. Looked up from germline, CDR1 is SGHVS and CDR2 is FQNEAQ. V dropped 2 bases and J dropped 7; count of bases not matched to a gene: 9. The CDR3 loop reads CASSLKQGGGHGELFF. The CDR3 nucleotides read TGTGCCAGCAGCTTAAAACAGGGCGGGGGGCACGGGGAGCTGTTTTTT. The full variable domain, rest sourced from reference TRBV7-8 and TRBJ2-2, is GAGVSQSPRYKVAKRGQDVALRCDPISGHVSLFWYQQALGQGPEFLTYFQNEAQLDKSGLPSDRFFAERPEGSVSTLKIQRTQQEDSAVYLCASSLKQGGGHGELFFGEGSRLTVL.

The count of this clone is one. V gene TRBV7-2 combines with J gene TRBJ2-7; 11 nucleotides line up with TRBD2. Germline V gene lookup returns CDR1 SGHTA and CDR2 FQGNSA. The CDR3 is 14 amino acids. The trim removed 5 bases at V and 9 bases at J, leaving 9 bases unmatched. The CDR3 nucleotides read TGTGCCAGCAGCAATTCATTAGCGGGGGGGCGGCAGTACTTC. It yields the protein CASSNSLAGGRQYF.

In DNA form, the CDR3 reads TGTGCCAGCAGACCCACGGGGGGGAGGCAGTATTTT. Encoded protein: CASRPTGGRQYF. The chain is built from TRBV12-3 or TRBV12-4 and TRBJ2-3; 8 bases agree with TRBD2. Unmatched junction bases numbered 7, after V lost 6 bases and J lost 11 bases. This CDR3 has 12 amino acids.

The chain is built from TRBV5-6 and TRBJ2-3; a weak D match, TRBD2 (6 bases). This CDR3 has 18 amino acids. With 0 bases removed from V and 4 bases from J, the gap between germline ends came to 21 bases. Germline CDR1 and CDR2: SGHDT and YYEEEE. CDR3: CASSLAGAGLGGSDTQYF. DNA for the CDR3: TGTGCCAGCAGCTTGGCGGGAGCAGGCCTTGGAGGGTCAGATACGCAGTATTTT.

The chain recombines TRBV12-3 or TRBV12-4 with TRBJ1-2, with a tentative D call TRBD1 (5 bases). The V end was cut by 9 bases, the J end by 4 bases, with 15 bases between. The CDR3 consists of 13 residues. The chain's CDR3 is CASSGDSPYGYTF. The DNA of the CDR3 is TGTGCCAGTTCCGGCGACAGCCCCTATGGCTACACCTTC.

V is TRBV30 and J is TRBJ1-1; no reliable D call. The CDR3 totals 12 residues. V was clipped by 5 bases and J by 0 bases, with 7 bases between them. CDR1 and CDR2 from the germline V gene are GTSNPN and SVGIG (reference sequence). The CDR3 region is CAWFLMNTEAFF. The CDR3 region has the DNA TGTGCCTGGTTTTTAATGAACACTGAAGCTTTCTTT.

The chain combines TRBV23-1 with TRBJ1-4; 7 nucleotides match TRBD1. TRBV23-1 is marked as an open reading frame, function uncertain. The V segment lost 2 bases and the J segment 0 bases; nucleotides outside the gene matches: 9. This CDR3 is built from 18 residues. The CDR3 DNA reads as TGCGCCAGCAGTCAAGATGGACAGGAGCCGACAACTAATGAAAAACTGTTTTTT. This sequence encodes CASSQDGQEPTTNEKLFF.

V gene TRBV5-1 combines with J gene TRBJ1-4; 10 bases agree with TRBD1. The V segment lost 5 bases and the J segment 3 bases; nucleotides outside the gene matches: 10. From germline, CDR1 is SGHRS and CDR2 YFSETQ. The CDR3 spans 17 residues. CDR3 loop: CASRPLDRGASNEKLFF. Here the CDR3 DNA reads TGCGCCAGCAGGCCCTTGGACAGGGGGGCGTCTAATGAAAAACTGTTTTTT.

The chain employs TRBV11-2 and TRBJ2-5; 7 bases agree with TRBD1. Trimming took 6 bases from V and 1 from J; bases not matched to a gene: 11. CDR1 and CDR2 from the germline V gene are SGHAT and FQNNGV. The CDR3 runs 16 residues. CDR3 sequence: CASSTGTQGVQETQYF. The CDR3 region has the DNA TGTGCCAGCAGTACCGGAACCCAGGGGGTCCAAGAGACCCAGTACTTC.

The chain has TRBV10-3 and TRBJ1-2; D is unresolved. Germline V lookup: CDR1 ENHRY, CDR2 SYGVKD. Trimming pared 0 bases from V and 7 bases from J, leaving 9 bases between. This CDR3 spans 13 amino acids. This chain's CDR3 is CAISESRESGYTF. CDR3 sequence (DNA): TGTGCCATCAGTGAGTCGCGGGAGAGTGGCTACACCTTC.

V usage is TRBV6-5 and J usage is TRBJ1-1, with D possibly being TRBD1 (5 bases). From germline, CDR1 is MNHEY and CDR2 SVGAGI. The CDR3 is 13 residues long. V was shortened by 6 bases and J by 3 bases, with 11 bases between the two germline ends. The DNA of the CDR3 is TGTGCCAGCAGATACGACAGTTACACTGAAGCTTTCTTT. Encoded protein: CASRYDSYTEAFF.

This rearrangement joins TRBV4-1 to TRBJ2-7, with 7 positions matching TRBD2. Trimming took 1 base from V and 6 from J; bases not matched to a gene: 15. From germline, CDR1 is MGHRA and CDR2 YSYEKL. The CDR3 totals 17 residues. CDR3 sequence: CASSQVRGFSDGGEQYF. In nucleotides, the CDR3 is TGCGCCAGCAGCCAAGTGCGGGGGTTCAGCGACGGTGGCGAGCAGTACTTC.

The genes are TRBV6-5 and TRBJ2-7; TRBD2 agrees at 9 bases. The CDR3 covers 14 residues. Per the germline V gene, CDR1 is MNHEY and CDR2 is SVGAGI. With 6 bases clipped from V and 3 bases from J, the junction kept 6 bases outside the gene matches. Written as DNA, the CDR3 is TGTGCCAGCAGAGGAGATAGCGGGGGCTACGAGCAGTACGTC. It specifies CASRGDSGGYEQYV.

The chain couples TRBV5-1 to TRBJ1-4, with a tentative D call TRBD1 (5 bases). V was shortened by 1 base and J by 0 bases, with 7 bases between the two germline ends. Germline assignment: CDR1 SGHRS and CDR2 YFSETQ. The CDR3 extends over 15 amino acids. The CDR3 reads CASSLTGSTNEKLFF. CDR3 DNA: TGCGCCAGCAGCTTGACAGGATCAACTAATGAAAAACTGTTTTTT.